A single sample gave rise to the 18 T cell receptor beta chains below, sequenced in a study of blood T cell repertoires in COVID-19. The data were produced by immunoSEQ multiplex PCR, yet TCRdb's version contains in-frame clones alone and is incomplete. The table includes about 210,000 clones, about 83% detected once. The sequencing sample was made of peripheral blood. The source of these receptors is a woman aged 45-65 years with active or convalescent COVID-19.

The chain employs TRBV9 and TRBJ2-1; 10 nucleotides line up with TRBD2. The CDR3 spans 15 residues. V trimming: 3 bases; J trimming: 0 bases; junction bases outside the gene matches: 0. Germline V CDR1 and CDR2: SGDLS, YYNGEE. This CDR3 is CASSASGSSYNEQFF. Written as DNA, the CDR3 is TGTGCCAGCAGCGCTAGCGGGAGCTCCTACAATGAGCAGTTCTTC.

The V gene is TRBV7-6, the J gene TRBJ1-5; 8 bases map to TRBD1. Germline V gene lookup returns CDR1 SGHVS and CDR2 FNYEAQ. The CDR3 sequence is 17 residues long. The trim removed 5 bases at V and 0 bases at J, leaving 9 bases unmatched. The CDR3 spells CASSKGQGRYSNQPQHF. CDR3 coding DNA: TGTGCCAGCAGCAAAGGACAGGGAAGATATAGCAATCAGCCCCAGCATTTT.

CDR3 nucleotides: TGCGCCAGCAGCCGGGACGGGGGCTACGAGCAGTACTTC. Translated: CASSRDGGYEQYF. The chain couples TRBV5-1 to TRBJ2-7; TRBD2 might be the D (6 bases). Looked up from germline, CDR1 is SGHRS and CDR2 is YFSETQ. This CDR3 region has 13 residues. The V end lost 4 bases, the J end lost 3 bases, and 11 bases lay between the germline ends.

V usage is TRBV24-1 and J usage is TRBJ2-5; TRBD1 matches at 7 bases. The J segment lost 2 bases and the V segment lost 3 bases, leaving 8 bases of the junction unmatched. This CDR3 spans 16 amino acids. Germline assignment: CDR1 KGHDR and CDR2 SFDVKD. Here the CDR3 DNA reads TGTGCCACCAGTGATCCCCCCCGGACAGGACAAGAGACCCAGTACTTC. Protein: CATSDPPRTGQETQYF.

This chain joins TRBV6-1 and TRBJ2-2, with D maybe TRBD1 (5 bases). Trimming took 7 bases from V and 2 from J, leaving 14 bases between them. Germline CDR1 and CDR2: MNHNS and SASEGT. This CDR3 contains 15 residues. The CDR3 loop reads CASTRARGNTGELFF. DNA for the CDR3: TGTGCCAGCACCAGGGCACGAGGAAACACCGGGGAGCTGTTTTTT.

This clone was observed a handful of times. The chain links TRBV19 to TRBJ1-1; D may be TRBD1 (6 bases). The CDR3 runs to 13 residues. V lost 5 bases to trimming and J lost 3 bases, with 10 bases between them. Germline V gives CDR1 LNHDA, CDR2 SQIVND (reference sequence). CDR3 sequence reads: CASSPTGYTEAFF. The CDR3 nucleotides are TGTGCCAGTAGTCCTACAGGGTACACTGAAGCTTTCTTT.

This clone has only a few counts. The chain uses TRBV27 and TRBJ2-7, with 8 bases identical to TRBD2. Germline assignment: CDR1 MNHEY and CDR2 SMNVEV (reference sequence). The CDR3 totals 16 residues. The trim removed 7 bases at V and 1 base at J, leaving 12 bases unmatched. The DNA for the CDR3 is TGTGCCAGCACAGCGCGGCTGGCGGGAGGTTCCTACGAGCAGTACTTC. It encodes CASTARLAGGSYEQYF.

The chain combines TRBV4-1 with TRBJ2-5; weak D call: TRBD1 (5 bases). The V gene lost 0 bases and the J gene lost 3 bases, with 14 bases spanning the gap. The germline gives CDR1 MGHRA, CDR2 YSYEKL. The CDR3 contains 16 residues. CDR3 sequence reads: CASSQEGQGAKETQYF. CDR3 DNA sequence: TGCGCCAGCAGCCAAGAGGGGCAAGGGGCGAAAGAGACCCAGTACTTC.

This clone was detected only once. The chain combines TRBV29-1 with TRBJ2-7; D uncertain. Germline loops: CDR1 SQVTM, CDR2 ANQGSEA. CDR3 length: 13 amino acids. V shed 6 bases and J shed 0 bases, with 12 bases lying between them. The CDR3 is CSVAPVSSYEQYV. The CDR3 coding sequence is TGCAGCGTGGCCCCCGTCAGCTCCTACGAGCAGTACGTC.

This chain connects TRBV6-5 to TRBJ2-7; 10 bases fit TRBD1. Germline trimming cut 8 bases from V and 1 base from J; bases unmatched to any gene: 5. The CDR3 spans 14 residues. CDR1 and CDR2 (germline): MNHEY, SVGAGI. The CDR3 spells CASRGQGGSYEQYF. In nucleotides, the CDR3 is TGTGCCAGCCGAGGACAGGGGGGATCCTACGAGCAGTACTTC.

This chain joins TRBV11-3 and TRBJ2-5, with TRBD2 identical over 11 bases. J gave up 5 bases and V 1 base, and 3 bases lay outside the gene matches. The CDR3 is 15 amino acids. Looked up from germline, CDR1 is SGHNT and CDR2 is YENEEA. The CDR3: CASSLVSGRGETQYF. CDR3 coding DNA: TGTGCCAGCAGCTTAGTTAGCGGGAGGGGTGAGACCCAGTACTTC.

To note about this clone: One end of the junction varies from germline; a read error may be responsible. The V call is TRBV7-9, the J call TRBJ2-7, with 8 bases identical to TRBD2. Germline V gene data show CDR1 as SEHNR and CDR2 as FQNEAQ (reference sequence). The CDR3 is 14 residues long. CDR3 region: CASSLAGLPYEQYF. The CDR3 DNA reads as TGTGCCAGCAGCCTAGCGGGCCTCCCCTACGAGCAGTACTTC.

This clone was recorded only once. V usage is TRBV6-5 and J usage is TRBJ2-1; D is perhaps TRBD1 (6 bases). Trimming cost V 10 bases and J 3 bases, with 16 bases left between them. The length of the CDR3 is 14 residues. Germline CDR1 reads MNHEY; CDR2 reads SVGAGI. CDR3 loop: CATTYRVGYNEQFF. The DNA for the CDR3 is TGTGCCACGACCTACAGGGTAGGCTACAATGAGCAGTTCTTC.

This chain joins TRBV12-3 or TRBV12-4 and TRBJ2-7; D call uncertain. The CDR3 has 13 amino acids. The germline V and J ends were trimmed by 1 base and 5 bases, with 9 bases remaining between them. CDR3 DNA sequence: TGTGCCAGCAGTTTAGATGGTAGTCACGAGCAGTACGTC. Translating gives CASSLDGSHEQYV.

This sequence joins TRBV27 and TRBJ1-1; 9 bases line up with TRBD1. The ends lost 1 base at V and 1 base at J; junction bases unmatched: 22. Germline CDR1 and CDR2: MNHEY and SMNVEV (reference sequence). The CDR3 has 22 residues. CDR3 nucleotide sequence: TGTGCCAGCAGTTTATTTGCGGCCCATCCGGTTGGACAGGGGCTTAAGAACACTGAAGCTTTCTTT. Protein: CASSLFAAHPVGQGLKNTEAFF.

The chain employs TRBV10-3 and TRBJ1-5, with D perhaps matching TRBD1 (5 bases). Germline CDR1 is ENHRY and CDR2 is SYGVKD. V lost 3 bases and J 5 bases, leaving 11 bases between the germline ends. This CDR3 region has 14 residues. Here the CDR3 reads CAISDMGGDQPQHF. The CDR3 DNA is TGTGCCATCAGTGACATGGGGGGGGATCAGCCCCAGCATTTT.

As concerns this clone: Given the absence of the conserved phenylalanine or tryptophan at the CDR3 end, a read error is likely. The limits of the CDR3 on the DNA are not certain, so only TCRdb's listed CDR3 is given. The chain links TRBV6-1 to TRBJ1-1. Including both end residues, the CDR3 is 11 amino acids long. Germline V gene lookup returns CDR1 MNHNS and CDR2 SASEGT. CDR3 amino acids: CASSEIYDLPL.

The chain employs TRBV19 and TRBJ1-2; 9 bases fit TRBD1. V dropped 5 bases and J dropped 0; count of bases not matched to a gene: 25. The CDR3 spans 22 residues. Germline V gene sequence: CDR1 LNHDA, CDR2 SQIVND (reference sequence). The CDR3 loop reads CASSPPGQGFVGPRGPNYGYTF. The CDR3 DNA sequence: TGTGCCAGTAGTCCTCCGGGACAGGGTTTCGTCGGCCCGCGAGGTCCTAACTATGGCTACACCTTC. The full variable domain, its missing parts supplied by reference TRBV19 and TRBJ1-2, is DGGITQSPKYLFRKEGQNVTLSCEQNLNHDAMYWYRQDPGQGLRLIYYSQIVNDFQKGDIAEGYSVSREKKESFPLTVTSAQKNPTAFYLCASSPPGQGFVGPRGPNYGYTFGSGTRLTVV.